This T cell receptor (beta chain) was documented in a study of beta chain features in type 1 diabetes. This clone was picked up a small number of times. Its antigen is undetermined. Study-wide results and limits: Patients with Type 1 diabetes showed moderately but significantly shorter TCRB CDR3s in all four CD4+ subsets. There was no resolution here of whether HLA type influences TCRB rearrangement.

The V gene's germline CDR1 is LGHNT and CDR2 FRNRAP. CDR3 length: 14 amino acids. The V and J ends lost 1 base and 0 bases respectively, with 5 bases between them. cDNA synthesis used the whole RNA isolate, giving expressed TCRB sequences. Some clones are missing from TCRdb's copy, which holds only in-frame ones; the method was immunoSEQ multiplex PCR. The sample records more than 150,000 clones, approximately 9.1% being singletons. This receptor was taken from a woman aged 30 to 39 with type 1 diabetes. Input material: central memory CD4+ T cells from blood. The chain carries TRBV12-5 and TRBJ2-3; D uncertain. CDR3 DNA: TGTGCTAGTGGTTTGGGCGGCAGCACAGATACGCAGTATTTT. Translated, it gives CASGLGGSTDTQYF.